This TCR beta chain derives from a study of blood T cell repertoires in COVID-19. Overall study: The United States, Italy and Spain supplied acute and convalescent COVID-19 samples. Nucleic acid was either cDNA or gDNA, and it came from T cells, B-cell-depleted T cells, or PBMCs.

This clone has just a few counts. J lost 11 bases, V lost 3 bases, and 7 bases had no gene match. Germline loops: CDR1 LNHNV, CDR2 YYDKDF (reference sequence). The CDR3 extends over 12 amino acids. In the original analysis: For nucleated cells, counts were estimated from reference gene primer amplification. Clones were read by immunoSEQ multiplex PCR, and TCRdb kept only the in-frame ones, dropping some. The V and J calls and clone size come from that table; D and trimming were worked out from the DNA. In the table there are some 99,000 clones, approximately 72% of which are singletons. The material sequenced was peripheral blood. The receptor was isolated from a man in his sixties or seventies with acute or convalescent COVID-19. The chain recombines TRBV15 with TRBJ2-7; 7 bases agree with TRBD2. CDR3 amino acids: CATSSREGLEYF. The CDR3 DNA is TGTGCCACCAGCAGCAGGGAGGGCTTAGAGTACTTC.